This TCR beta chain is drawn from a study of graft-versus-host responses after intestinal transplantation. Points on this clone: Its antigen remains unidentified.

Clones were read by immunoSEQ multiplex PCR, and TCRdb kept only the in-frame ones, dropping some. The sample records under 100,000 clones, about 94% being singletons. In germline, CDR1 is LNHDA, CDR2 SQIVND (reference sequence). The CDR3 is made up of 16 amino acids. Trimming at V came to 9 bases and at J to 5 bases, leaving 15 bases not matched to a gene. The sequences come from unstimulated CD4+ T cells sorted from spleen or lymph node cells, collected before transplant. This clonotype was obtained from a human donor who was the organ donor for an intestinal transplant. The chain recombines TRBV19 with TRBJ2-2; 7 bases map to TRBD1. The CDR3 DNA follows: TGTGCCAGCAAGAGGAGTCTGGACAGGAATACCGGGGAGCTGTTTTTT. Translated, it gives CASKRSLDRNTGELFF.